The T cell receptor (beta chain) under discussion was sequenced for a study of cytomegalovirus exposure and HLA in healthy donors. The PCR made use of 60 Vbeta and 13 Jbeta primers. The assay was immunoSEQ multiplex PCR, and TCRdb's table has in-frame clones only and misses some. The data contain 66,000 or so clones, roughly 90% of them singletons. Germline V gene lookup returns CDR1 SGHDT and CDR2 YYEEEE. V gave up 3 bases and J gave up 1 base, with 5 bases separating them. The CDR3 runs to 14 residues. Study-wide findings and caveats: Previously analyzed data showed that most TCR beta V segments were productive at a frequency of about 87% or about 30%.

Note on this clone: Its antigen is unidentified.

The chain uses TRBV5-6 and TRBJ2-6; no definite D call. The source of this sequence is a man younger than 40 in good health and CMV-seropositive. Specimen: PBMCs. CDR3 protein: CASSSSSGANVLTF. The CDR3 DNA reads TGTGCCAGCAGCTCCTCTTCTGGGGCCAACGTCCTGACTTTC.